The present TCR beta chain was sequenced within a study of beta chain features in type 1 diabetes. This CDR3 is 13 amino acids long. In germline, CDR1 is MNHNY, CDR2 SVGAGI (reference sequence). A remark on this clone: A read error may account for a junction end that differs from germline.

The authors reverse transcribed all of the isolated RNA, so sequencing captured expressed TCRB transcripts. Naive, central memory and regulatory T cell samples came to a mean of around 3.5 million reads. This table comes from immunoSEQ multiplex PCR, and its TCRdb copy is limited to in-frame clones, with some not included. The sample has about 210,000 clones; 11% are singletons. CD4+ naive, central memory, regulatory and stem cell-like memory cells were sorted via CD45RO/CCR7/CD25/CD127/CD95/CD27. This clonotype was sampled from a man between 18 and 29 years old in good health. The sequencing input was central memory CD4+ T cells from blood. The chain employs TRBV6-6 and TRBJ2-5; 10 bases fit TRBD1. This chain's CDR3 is CASSPGQGLPEHF. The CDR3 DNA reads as TGTGCCAGCAGCCCGGGACAGGGGCTACCCGAGCACTTC.